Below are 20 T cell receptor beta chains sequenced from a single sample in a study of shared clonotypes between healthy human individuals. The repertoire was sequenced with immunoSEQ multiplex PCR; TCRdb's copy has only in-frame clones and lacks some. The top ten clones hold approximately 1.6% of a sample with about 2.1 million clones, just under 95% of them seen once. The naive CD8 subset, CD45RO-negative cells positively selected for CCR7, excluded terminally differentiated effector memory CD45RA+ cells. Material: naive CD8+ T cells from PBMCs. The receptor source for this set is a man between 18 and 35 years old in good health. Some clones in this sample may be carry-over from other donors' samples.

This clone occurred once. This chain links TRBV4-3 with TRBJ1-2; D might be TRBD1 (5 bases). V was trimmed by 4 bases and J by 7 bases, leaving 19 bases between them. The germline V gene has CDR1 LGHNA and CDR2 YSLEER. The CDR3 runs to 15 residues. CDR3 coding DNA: TGCGCCAGCAGCCCGAGGGACGGCGCGATCGGTGGCTACACCTTC. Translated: CASSPRDGAIGGYTF.

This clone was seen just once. Here the CDR3 DNA reads TGTGCCAGCAGCCCGGTGTTCCGCGCCCTACCGGGCTACACCTTC. This gives the protein CASSPVFRALPGYTF. This sequence joins TRBV28 and TRBJ1-2; no clear D. Germline values: CDR1 MDHEN, CDR2 SYDVKM. Deletions cut 6 bases from V and 8 bases from J, with 22 bases between. CDR3 length: 15 residues.

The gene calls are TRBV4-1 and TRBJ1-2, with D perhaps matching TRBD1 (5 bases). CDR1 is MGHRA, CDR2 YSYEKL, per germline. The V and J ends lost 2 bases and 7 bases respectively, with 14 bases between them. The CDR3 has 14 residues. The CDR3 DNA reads TGCGCCAGCAGCCAACCAGGGTTATGGGGTGGCTACACCTTC. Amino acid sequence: CASSQPGLWGGYTF.

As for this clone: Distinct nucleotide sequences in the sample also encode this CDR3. In DNA, the CDR3 is TGTGCCAGCAGCTTACTGGCAGGGGGAGAGACCCAGTACTTC. It codes for CASSLLAGGETQYF. V and J are TRBV7-8 and TRBJ2-5, with 7 bases fitting TRBD1. The CDR3 sequence is 14 residues long. The J segment lost 4 bases and the V segment lost 2 bases, leaving 4 bases of the junction unmatched. Germline CDR1 and CDR2: SGHVS and FQNEAQ.

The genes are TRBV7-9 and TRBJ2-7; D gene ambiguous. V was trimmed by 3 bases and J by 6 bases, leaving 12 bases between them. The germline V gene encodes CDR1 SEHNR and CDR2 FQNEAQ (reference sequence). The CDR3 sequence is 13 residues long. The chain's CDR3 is CASSFGSPGEQYF. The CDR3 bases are TGTGCCAGCAGCTTCGGGTCTCCGGGCGAGCAGTACTTC. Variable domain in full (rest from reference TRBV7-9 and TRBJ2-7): DTGVSQNPRHKITKRGQNVTFRCDPISEHNRLYWYRQTLGQGPEFLTYFQNEAQLEKSRLLSDRFSAERPKGSFSTLEIQRTEQGDSAMYLCASSFGSPGEQYFGPGTRLTVT.

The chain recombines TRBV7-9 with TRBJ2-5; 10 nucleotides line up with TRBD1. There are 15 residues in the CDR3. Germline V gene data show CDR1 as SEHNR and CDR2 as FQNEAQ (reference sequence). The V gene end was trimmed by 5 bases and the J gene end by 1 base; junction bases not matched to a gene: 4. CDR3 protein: CASSPGTGVQETQYF. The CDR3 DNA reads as TGTGCCAGCAGCCCAGGGACAGGGGTCCAAGAGACCCAGTACTTC.

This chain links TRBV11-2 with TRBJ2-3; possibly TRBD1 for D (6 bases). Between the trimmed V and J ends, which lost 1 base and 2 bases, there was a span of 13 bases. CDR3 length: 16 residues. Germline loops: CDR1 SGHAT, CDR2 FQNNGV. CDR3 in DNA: TGTGCCAGCAGCTTAGGGACAGTCCCTTCCACAGATACGCAGTATTTT. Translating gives CASSLGTVPSTDTQYF.

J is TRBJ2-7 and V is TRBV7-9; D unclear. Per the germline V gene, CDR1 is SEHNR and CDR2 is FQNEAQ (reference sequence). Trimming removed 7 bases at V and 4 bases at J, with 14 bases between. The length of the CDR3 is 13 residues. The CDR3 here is CASNPPHSYEQYF. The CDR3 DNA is TGTGCCAGCAACCCGCCTCATTCTTACGAGCAGTACTTC.

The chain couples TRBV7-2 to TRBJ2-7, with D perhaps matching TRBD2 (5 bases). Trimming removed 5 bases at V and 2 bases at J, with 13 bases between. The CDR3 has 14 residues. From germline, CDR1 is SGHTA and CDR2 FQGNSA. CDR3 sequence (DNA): TGTGCCAGCAGCCAAGGCGGCGGGCCCTACGAGCAGTACTTC. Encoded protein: CASSQGGGPYEQYF. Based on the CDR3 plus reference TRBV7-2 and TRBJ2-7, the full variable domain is GAGVSQSPSNKVTEKGKDVELRCDPISGHTALYWYRQSLGQGLEFLIYFQGNSAPDKSGLPSDRFSAERTGGSVSTLTIQRTQQEDSAVYLCASSQGGGPYEQYFGPGTRLTVT.

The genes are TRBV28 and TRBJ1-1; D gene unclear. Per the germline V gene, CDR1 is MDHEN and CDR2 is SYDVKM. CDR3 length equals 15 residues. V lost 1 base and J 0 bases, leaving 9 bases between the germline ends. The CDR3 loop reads CASSLSYRVNTEAFF. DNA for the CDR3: TGTGCCAGCAGTTTATCGTATCGGGTGAACACTGAAGCTTTCTTT.

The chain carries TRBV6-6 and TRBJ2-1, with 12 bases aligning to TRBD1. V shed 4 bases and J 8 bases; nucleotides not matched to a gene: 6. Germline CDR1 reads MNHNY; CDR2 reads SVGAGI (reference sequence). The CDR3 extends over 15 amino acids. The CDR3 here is CASSSGTGGADEQFF. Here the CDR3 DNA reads TGTGCCAGCAGTTCCGGGACAGGGGGCGCGGATGAGCAGTTCTTC.

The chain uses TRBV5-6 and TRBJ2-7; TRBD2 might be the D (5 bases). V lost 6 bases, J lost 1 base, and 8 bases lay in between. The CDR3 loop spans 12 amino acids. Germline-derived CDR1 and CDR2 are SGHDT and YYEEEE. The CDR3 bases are TGTGCCAGCACCCGGGATTCCTACGAGCAGTACTTC. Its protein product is CASTRDSYEQYF. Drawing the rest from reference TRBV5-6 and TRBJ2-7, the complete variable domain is DAGVTQSPTHLIKTRGQQVTLRCSPKSGHDTVSWYQQALGQGPQFIFQYYEEEERQRGNFPDRFSGHQFPNYSSELNVNALLLGDSALYLCASTRDSYEQYFGPGTRLTVT.

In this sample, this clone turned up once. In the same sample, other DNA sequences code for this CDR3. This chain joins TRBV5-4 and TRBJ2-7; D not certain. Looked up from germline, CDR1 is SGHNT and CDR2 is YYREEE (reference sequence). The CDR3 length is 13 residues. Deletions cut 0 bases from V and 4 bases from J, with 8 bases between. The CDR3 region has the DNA TGTGCCAGCAGCTTGGTTGAGTCTTACGAGCAGTACTTC. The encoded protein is CASSLVESYEQYF.

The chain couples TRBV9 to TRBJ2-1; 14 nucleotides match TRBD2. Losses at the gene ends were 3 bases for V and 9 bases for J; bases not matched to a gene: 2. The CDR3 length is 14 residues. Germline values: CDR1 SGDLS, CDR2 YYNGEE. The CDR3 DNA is TGTGCCAGCAGCGAGGGACTAGCGGGAGCTGAGCAGTTCTTC. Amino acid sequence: CASSEGLAGAEQFF.

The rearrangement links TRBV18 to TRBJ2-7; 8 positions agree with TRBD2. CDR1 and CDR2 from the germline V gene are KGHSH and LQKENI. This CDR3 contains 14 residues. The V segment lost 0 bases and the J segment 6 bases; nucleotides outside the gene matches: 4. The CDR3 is CASSPPLAGGEQYF. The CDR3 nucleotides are TGTGCCAGCTCACCACCCCTGGCGGGGGGCGAGCAGTACTTC.

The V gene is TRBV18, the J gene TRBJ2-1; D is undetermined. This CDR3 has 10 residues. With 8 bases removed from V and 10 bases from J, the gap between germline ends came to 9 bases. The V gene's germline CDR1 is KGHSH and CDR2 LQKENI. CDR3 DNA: TGTGCCAGCGGAGACGGGGAGCAGTTCTTC. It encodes CASGDGEQFF.

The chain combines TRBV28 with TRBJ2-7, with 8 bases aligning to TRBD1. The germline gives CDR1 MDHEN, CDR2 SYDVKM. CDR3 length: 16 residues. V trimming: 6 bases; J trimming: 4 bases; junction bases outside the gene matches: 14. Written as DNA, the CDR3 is TGTGCCAGCAGATTGCCGGTAAGACAGGGGCAGTACGAGCAGTACTTC. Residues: CASRLPVRQGQYEQYF.

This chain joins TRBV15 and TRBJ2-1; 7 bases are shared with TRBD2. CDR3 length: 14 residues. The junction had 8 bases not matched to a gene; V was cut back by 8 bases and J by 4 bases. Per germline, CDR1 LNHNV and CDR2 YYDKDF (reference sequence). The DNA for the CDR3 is TGTGCCACCGTGAGGGAGGGATTATACAATGAGCAGTTCTTC. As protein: CATVREGLYNEQFF.

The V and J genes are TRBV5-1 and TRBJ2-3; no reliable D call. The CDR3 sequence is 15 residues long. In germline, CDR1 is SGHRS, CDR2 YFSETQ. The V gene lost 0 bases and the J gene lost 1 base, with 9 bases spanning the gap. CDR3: CASSLGVRGTDTQYF. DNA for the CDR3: TGCGCCAGCAGCTTGGGTGTTAGGGGCACAGATACGCAGTATTTT.

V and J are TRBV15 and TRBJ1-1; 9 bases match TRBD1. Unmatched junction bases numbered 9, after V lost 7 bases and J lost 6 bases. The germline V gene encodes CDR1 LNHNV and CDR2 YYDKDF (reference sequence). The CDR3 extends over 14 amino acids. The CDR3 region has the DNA TGTGCCACCAAGAGACAGGGGGAGGGGGCTGAAGCTTTCTTT. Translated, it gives CATKRQGEGAEAFF.